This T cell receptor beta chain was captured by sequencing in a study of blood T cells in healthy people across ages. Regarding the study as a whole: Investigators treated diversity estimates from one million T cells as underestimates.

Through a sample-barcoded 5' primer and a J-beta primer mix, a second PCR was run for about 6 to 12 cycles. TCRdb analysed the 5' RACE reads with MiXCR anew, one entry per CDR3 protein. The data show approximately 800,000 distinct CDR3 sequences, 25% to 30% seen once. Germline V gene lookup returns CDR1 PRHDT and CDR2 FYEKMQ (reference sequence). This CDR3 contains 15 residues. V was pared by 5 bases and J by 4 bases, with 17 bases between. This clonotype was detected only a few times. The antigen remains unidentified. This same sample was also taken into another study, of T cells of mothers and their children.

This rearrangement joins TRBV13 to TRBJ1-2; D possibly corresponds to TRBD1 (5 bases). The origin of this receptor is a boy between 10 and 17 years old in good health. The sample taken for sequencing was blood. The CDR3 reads CASSPDSGLSYGYTF. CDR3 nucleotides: TGTGCCAGCAGCCCCGACAGCGGACTTAGCTATGGCTACACCTTC.